These 30 T cell receptor beta chains originate from one sample sequenced in a study of beta chain features in type 1 diabetes. Expressed TCRB transcripts were sequenced after all isolated RNA was converted to cDNA. The method was immunoSEQ multiplex PCR; TCRdb's version includes in-frame clones alone and lacks a portion of them. The repertoire holds some 150,000 clones, with 6.9% as singletons. Specimen: central memory CD4+ T cells from blood. The source of these receptors is a woman aged 25 to 39 in good health.

For this clone: The germline gene is not matched at one end of the junction; a read error may be the cause. The rearrangement uses TRBV7-7 and TRBJ2-5; TRBD1 matches at 7 bases. The CDR3 has 15 amino acids. The germline V gene encodes CDR1 SSHAT and CDR2 FNYEAQ (reference sequence). Here the CDR3 reads CASSHRGARPETQYF. CDR3 in DNA: TGTGCTAGCAGCCACAGGGGCGCCCGTCCCGAGACCCAGTACTTC. The full variable domain, with the rest looked up from reference TRBV7-7 and TRBJ2-5, is GAGVSQSPRYKVTKRGQDVTLRCDPISSHATLYWYQQALGQGPEFLTYFNYEAQPDKSGLPSDRFSAERPEGSISTLTIQRTEQRDSAMYRCASSHRGARPETQYFGPGTRLLVL.

This clone was seen more than once but under ten times. The genes are TRBV15 and TRBJ2-1; the match to TRBD2 covers 8 bases. V shed 0 bases, J shed 7 bases, and the junction held 5 bases outside the gene matches. CDR1 is LNHNV and CDR2 is YYDKDF in the germline V gene (reference sequence). The CDR3 contains 15 residues. Here the CDR3 DNA reads TGTGCCACCAGCAGAGAAACTAGCGGACCGAATGAGCAGTTCTTC. It is translated as CATSRETSGPNEQFF. The variable domain in full, completed from reference TRBV15 and TRBJ2-1, reads DAMVIQNPRYQVTQFGKPVTLSCSQTLNHNVMYWYQQKSSQAPKLLFHYYDKDFNNEADTPDNFQSRRPNTSFCFLDIRSPGLGDTAMYLCATSRETSGPNEQFFGPGTRLTVL.

Here the CDR3 reads CASSLTRTDTQYF. The CDR3, as DNA: TGTGCCAGCAGCTTAACTCGCACAGATACGCAGTATTTT. V and J are TRBV13 and TRBJ2-3; D is unresolved. Trimming stripped 2 bases from V and 1 base from J, with 4 bases between. Germline lookup yields CDR1 PRHDT and CDR2 FYEKMQ (reference sequence). CDR3 length: 13 residues.

V and J are TRBV5-5 and TRBJ1-1, with a tentative D call TRBD1 (6 bases). The V end was cut by 5 bases, the J end by 1 base, with 18 bases between. The CDR3 spans 16 residues. The germline V gene has CDR1 SGHKS and CDR2 YYEKEE (reference sequence). The CDR3 protein is CASRTRTATQNTEAFF. CDR3 nucleotide sequence: TGTGCCAGCAGAACCCGGACAGCAACCCAGAACACTGAAGCTTTCTTT.

The gene calls are TRBV7-2 and TRBJ2-1; 11 bases agree with TRBD2. V gave up 5 bases and J gave up 4 bases; unmatched junction bases: 10. The CDR3 length is 17 residues. Germline CDR1 and CDR2: SGHTA and FQGNSA. The CDR3 region is CASSQAGTSGKYNEQFF. The CDR3 DNA follows: TGTGCCAGCAGCCAAGCCGGGACTAGCGGAAAATACAATGAGCAGTTCTTC.

This clone was detected only a few times. This sequence joins TRBV5-4 and TRBJ2-5, with D perhaps TRBD2 (5 bases). V shed 0 bases and J shed 3 bases, with 6 bases lying between them. Germline CDR1 is SGHNT and CDR2 is YYREEE (reference sequence). There are 13 residues in the CDR3. The DNA of the CDR3 is TGTGCCAGCAGCTTGGCACTAGAAGAGACCCAGTACTTC. It yields the protein CASSLALEETQYF.

The V call is TRBV9, the J call TRBJ1-5; D unclear. There are 15 residues in the CDR3. CDR1 and CDR2 from the germline V gene are SGDLS and YYNGEE. The V end lost 4 bases, the J end lost 6 bases, and 17 bases lay between the germline ends. CDR3 nucleotides: TGTGCCAGCAGCAAGGATCCGAGGGAGGGTCAGCCCCAGCATTTT. Translating gives CASSKDPREGQPQHF.

The sample holds many counts of this clone. V usage is TRBV29-1 and J usage is TRBJ1-1, with 7 bases matching TRBD1. CDR3 size: 14 residues. The ends lost 3 bases at V and 1 base at J; junction bases unmatched: 5. Germline values: CDR1 SQVTM, CDR2 ANQGSEA. CDR3 sequence reads: CSVDRGTENTEAFF. CDR3 sequence (DNA): TGCAGCGTTGATCGCGGGACAGAGAACACTGAAGCTTTCTTT.

This clone was seen at least ten times. The chain has TRBV11-2 and TRBJ2-3; tentative D call: TRBD1 (5 bases). V lost 5 bases and J 6 bases, leaving 15 bases between the germline ends. CDR1 SGHAT and CDR2 FQNNGV come from the germline V gene. The CDR3 has 14 amino acids. This CDR3 is CASSPTVPLDTQYF. CDR3 sequence (DNA): TGTGCCAGCAGCCCGACAGTGCCCCTCGATACGCAGTATTTT.

A few counts support this clone. V gene TRBV7-8 combines with J gene TRBJ1-5; TRBD1 is a possible D gene (5 bases). The CDR3 consists of 16 residues. The germline V and J ends were trimmed by 1 base and 4 bases, with 14 bases remaining between them. CDR1 and CDR2 from the germline V gene are SGHVS and FQNEAQ. The CDR3 nucleotides read TGTGCCAGCAGCTTAGGGGGGGTAGGGAAAAATCAGCCCCAGCATTTT. This codes for CASSLGGVGKNQPQHF.

The V gene is TRBV6-6, the J gene TRBJ2-3, with 9 bases fitting TRBD1. CDR3 length: 16 amino acids. Germline V gives CDR1 MNHNY, CDR2 SVGAGI (reference sequence). V was clipped by 4 bases and J by 3 bases; unmatched bases: 8. The CDR3 loop reads CASSSYRGRETDTQYF. In nucleotides, the CDR3 is TGTGCCAGCAGTTCCTACAGGGGGCGGGAGACAGATACGCAGTATTTT.

This clone has more than one count but fewer than ten. This rearrangement joins TRBV9 to TRBJ2-2, with a possible D match to TRBD1 (6 bases). The CDR3 runs to 15 residues. Germline lookup yields CDR1 SGDLS and CDR2 YYNGEE. V shed 5 bases and J shed 0 bases, with 11 bases lying between them. CDR3 nucleotide sequence: TGTGCCAGCAGTATAGGGGGTACGAACACCGGGGAGCTGTTTTTT. This gives the protein CASSIGGTNTGELFF.

This clone was seen a handful of times. The sample contains more than one DNA sequence encoding this CDR3. The rearrangement uses TRBV29-1 and TRBJ2-5; TRBD1 agrees at 9 bases. Germline CDR1 and CDR2: SQVTM and ANQGSEA. The CDR3 covers 12 residues. V dropped 6 bases and J dropped 4; count of bases not matched to a gene: 3. CDR3 DNA sequence: TGCAGCGTGAGGACAGGGGTAGAGACCCAGTACTTC. It codes for CSVRTGVETQYF. Full variable domain (missing parts from reference TRBV29-1 and TRBJ2-5): SAVISQKPSRDICQRGTSLTIQCQVDSQVTMMFWYRQQPGQSLTLIATANQGSEATYESGFVIDKFPISRPNLTFSTLTVSNMSPEDSSIYLCSVRTGVETQYFGPGTRLLVL.

The genes are TRBV7-2 and TRBJ2-3; 11 bases agree with TRBD2. This CDR3 region has 16 residues. The trim removed 5 bases at V and 0 bases at J, leaving 4 bases unmatched. The germline V gene encodes CDR1 SGHTA and CDR2 FQGNSA. The CDR3 sequence: CASSNRLAGSTDTQYF. The CDR3 nucleotides are TGTGCCAGCAGCAACCGACTAGCGGGAAGCACAGATACGCAGTATTTT.

This chain uses TRBV7-6 with TRBJ2-5, with 8 bases fitting TRBD1. CDR1 is SGHVS, CDR2 FNYEAQ, per germline. Germline trimming cut 1 base from V and 3 bases from J; bases unmatched to any gene: 4. The CDR3 is 15 amino acids. CDR3 in DNA: TGTGCCAGCAGCTTAGGCAGGGGGCTTGAAGAGACCCAGTACTTC. This translates into CASSLGRGLEETQYF.

This clone showed up just a few times. The chain recombines TRBV2 with TRBJ1-4; a weak D match, TRBD1 (6 bases). V lost 7 bases and J lost 3, with 9 bases in between. The CDR3 is 13 amino acids. Germline CDR1 is SNHLY and CDR2 is FYNNEI. Written as DNA, the CDR3 is TGTGCCAGCACCCGACAGGCTAATGAAAAACTGTTTTTT. It specifies CASTRQANEKLFF.

This clone was counted between two and nine times. This rearrangement joins TRBV27 to TRBJ1-5; D is unclear. V gave up 2 bases and J gave up 3 bases, with 8 bases separating them. There are 14 residues in the CDR3. Germline CDR1 reads MNHEY; CDR2 reads SMNVEV (reference sequence). CDR3 sequence (DNA): TGTGCCAGCAGTTTAGAGGCTTTCAATCAGCCCCAGCATTTT. Amino acid sequence: CASSLEAFNQPQHF.

This clone was seen more than once but under ten times. The chain joins TRBV30 to TRBJ1-2; D is unclear. V was shortened by 4 bases and J by 4 bases, with 16 bases between the two germline ends. The CDR3 length is 14 residues. Germline CDR1 GTSNPN, CDR2 SVGIG (reference sequence). CDR3 loop: CAWTRGPPTYGYTF. CDR3 nucleotides: TGTGCCTGGACTCGCGGGCCTCCCACCTATGGCTACACCTTC.

This clone was observed a few times. This chain links TRBV4-2 with TRBJ1-1, with TRBD1 identical over 10 bases. This CDR3 has 15 residues. V lost 2 bases, J lost 7 bases, and 7 bases stayed unmatched. Germline CDR1 reads LGHNA; CDR2 reads YNFKEQ. The CDR3 region is CASSQPTGGAGEAFF. The CDR3 DNA reads as TGTGCCAGCAGCCAACCGACAGGGGGCGCGGGTGAAGCTTTCTTT.

The J gene is TRBJ1-5, the V gene TRBV6-5; TRBD1 might be the D (5 bases). V lost 8 bases to trimming and J lost 1 base, with 12 bases between them. Germline CDR1 and CDR2: MNHEY and SVGAGI. This CDR3 spans 14 amino acids. The CDR3 here is CASHSGYSNQPQHF. CDR3 sequence (DNA): TGTGCCAGCCATTCAGGGTACAGCAATCAGCCCCAGCATTTT.

This clone occurred a few times. The chain joins TRBV6-4 to TRBJ2-3; 9 nucleotides agree with TRBD2. V lost 4 bases and J lost 0; bases outside the gene matches: 2. In germline, CDR1 is MRHNA, CDR2 SNTAGT. This CDR3 spans 15 amino acids. CDR3 sequence (DNA): TGTGCCAGCAGTGCAAGCGGGGGGAGCACAGATACGCAGTATTTT. It yields the protein CASSASGGSTDTQYF.

This clone was seen only a few times. This rearrangement joins TRBV7-2 to TRBJ2-4; 9 positions match TRBD1. V shed 5 bases and J 7 bases; nucleotides not matched to a gene: 6. This CDR3 is 14 amino acids long. In germline, CDR1 is SGHTA, CDR2 FQGNSA. The CDR3 protein is CASSPNRGRNIQYF. As DNA, the CDR3 is TGTGCCAGCAGCCCGAACAGGGGGCGCAACATTCAGTACTTC.

This clone was found a few times. V gene TRBV2 combines with J gene TRBJ1-1; no clear D. There are 13 residues in the CDR3. V lost 6 bases, J lost 2 bases, and 10 bases lay in between. Germline CDR1 is SNHLY and CDR2 is FYNNEI. CDR3 sequence: CASRLHQNTEAFF. The CDR3 DNA reads as TGTGCCAGCAGACTACATCAAAACACTGAAGCTTTCTTT. Based on the CDR3 plus reference TRBV2 and TRBJ1-1, the full variable domain is EPEVTQTPSHQVTQMGQEVILRCVPISNHLYFYWYRQILGQKVEFLVSFYNNEISEKSEIFDDQFSVERPDGSNFTLKIRSTKLEDSAMYFCASRLHQNTEAFFGQGTRLTVV.

This clone showed up just a few times. V gene TRBV11-1 combines with J gene TRBJ2-1; 7 bases are shared with TRBD1. The CDR3 spans 12 residues. V was pared by 5 bases and J by 9 bases, with 4 bases of the junction left unmatched. Germline V gives CDR1 SGHAT, CDR2 FQDESV (reference sequence). The CDR3 bases are TGTGCCAGCAGCAGACAGGGTGGTGAGCAGTTCTTC. The encoded protein is CASSRQGGEQFF.

This clone was observed a handful of times. The chain recombines TRBV10-3 with TRBJ2-7, with a tentative D call TRBD1 (5 bases). V gave up 5 bases and J gave up 1 base, with 9 bases separating them. The CDR3 runs 13 residues. From germline, CDR1 is ENHRY and CDR2 SYGVKD. The CDR3 nucleotides are TGTGCCATCAGTAGGGGCCCTTCCTACGAGCAGTACTTC. It yields the protein CAISRGPSYEQYF.

This clone was recorded many times. V is TRBV5-6 and J is TRBJ2-1; 9 nucleotides agree with TRBD2. CDR3 length equals 13 residues. Looked up from germline, CDR1 is SGHDT and CDR2 is YYEEEE. V lost 1 base, J lost 10 bases, and 3 bases stayed unmatched. The CDR3: CASSLWTSDEQFF. The CDR3 DNA reads TGTGCCAGCAGCTTGTGGACTAGCGACGAGCAGTTCTTC. The whole variable domain, filled in from reference TRBV5-6 and TRBJ2-1, reads DAGVTQSPTHLIKTRGQQVTLRCSPKSGHDTVSWYQQALGQGPQFIFQYYEEEERQRGNFPDRFSGHQFPNYSSELNVNALLLGDSALYLCASSLWTSDEQFFGPGTRLTVL.

The rearrangement links TRBV15 to TRBJ2-7; 7 bases are a match to TRBD2. The CDR3 is 15 amino acids. The germline gives CDR1 LNHNV, CDR2 YYDKDF (reference sequence). The J segment lost 2 bases and the V segment lost 1 base, leaving 5 bases of the junction unmatched. CDR3 nucleotides: TGTGCCACCAGCAGAGGGCTAGCGGAAACCTACGAGCAGTACTTC. Protein product: CATSRGLAETYEQYF.

This rearrangement joins TRBV5-6 to TRBJ2-3, with D maybe TRBD2 (5 bases). Germline V gene lookup returns CDR1 SGHDT and CDR2 YYEEEE. This CDR3 is built from 11 residues. The V and J ends lost 7 bases and 6 bases respectively, with 9 bases between them. For the CDR3, the DNA is TGTGCCAGCGGACTTGGGGATACGCAGTATTTT. Residues: CASGLGDTQYF.

This clone has at least ten counts. The genes are TRBV4-3 and TRBJ2-6, with 7 positions matching TRBD1. The CDR3 spans 16 residues. Germline CDR1 is LGHNA and CDR2 is YSLEER. V lost 2 bases to trimming and J lost 1 base; unmatched junction nucleotides: 2. The CDR3 sequence: CASSQIQGSGANVLTF. The CDR3 DNA reads TGCGCCAGCAGCCAAATACAGGGGTCTGGGGCCAACGTCCTGACTTTC.

Only a few counts were recorded for this clone. DNA of the CDR3: TGTGCCAGCAGTTCGGTTATTTACGGCTATGGCTACACCTTC. It is translated as CASSSVIYGYGYTF. The rearrangement links TRBV6-5 to TRBJ1-2; D not resolved. Germline values: CDR1 MNHEY, CDR2 SVGAGI. Deletions cut 4 bases from V and 4 bases from J, with 13 bases between. There are 14 residues in the CDR3.